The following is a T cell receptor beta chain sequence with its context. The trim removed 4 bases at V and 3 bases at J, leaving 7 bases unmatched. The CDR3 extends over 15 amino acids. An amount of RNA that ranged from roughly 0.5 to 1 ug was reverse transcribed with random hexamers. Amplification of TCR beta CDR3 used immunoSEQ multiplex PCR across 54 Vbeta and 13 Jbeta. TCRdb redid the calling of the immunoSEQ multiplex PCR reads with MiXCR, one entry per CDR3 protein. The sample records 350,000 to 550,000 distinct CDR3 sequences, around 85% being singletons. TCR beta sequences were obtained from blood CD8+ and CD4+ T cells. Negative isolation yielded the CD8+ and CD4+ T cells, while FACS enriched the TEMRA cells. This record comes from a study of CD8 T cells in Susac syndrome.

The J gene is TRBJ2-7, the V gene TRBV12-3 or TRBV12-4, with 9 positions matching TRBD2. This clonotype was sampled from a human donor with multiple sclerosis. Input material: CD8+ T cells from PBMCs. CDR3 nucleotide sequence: TGTGCCAGCAGTTCTGGACTAGCGTCAAACTACGAGCAGTACTTC. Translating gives CASSSGLASNYEQYF.